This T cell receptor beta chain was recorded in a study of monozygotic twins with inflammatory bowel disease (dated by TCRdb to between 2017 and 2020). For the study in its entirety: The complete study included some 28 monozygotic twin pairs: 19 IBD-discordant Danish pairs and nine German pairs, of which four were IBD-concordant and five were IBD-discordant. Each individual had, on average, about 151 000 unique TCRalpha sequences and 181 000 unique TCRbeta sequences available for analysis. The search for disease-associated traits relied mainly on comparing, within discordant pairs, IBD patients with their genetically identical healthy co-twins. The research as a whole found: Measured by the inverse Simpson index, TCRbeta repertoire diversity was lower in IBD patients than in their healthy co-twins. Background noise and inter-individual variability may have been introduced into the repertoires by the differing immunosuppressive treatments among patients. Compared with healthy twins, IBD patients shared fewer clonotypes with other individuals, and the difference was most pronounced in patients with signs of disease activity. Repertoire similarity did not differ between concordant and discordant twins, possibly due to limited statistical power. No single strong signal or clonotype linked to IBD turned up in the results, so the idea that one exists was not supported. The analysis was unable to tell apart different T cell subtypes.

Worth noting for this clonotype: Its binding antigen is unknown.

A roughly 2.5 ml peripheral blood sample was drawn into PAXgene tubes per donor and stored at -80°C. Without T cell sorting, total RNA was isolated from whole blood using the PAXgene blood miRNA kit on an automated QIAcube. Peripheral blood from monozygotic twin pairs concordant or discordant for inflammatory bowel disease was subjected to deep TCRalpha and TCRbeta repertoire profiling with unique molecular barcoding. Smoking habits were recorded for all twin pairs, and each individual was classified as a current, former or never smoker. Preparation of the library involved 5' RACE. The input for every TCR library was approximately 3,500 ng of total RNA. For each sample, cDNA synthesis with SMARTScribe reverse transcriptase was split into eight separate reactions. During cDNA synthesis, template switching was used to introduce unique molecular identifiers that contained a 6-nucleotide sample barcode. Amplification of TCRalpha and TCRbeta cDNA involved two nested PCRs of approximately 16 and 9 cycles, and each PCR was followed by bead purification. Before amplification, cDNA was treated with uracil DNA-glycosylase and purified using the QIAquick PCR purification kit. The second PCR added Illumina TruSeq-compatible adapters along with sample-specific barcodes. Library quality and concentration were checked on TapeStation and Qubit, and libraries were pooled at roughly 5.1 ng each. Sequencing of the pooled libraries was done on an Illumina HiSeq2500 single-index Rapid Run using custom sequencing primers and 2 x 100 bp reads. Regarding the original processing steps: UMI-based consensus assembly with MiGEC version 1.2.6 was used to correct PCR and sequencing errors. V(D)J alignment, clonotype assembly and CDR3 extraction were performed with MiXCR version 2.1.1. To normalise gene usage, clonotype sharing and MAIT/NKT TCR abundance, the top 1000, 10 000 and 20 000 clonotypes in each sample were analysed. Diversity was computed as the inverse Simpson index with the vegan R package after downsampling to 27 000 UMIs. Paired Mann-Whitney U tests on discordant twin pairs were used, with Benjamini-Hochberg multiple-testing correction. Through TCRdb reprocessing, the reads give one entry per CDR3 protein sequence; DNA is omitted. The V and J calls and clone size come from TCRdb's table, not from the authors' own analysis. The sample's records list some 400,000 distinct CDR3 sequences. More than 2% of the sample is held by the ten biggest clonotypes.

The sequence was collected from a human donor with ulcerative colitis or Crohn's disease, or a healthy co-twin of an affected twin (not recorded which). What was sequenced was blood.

The CDR3 protein is CASSLEGVQGYTF. This chain joins TRBV5-1 to TRBJ1-2; TCRdb designates TRBD1, a call that cannot be tested without DNA. Reading the germline V gene gives CDR1 SGHRS and CDR2 YFSETQ. The CDR3, cysteine through phenylalanine, is 13 amino acids long. No DNA is recorded.